This TCR beta chain stems from a study of identical twins. Germline V gene data show CDR1 as MNHEY and CDR2 as SVGAGI. Trimming left V 0 bases short and J 7 bases short, with 22 bases between. CDR3 length equals 18 residues. It was template switching that added a universal primer site, and there were unique molecular identifiers on the cDNA. TCRdb passed the 5' RACE reads through MiXCR, listing each CDR3 protein once. The sample yields 650,000 to 800,000 distinct CDR3 sequences, about 9.4% seen once. Overall study findings and caveats: Findings depended on cross-sectional statistics rather than tracking the same donors.

Comments on this clonotype: What it binds is unknown.

The same data also contributed to another study, on yellow fever vaccine responses in identical twins.

The gene calls are TRBV6-5 and TRBJ2-1; no definite D call. The material sequenced was PBMCs. The receptor was isolated from a woman in her late teens or twenties in good health. This chain's CDR3 is CASSYSSFGVSETNEQFF. DNA of the CDR3: TGTGCCAGCAGTTACTCGTCTTTTGGTGTGTCGGAGACGAATGAGCAGTTCTTC.